This T cell receptor (beta chain) was found in a study of T-cell reconstitution after alpha-beta-depleted transplantation in children. Study-level points and caveats: The high TCRbeta diversity at day 60 in some patients came from surviving recipient T cells and thymic progenitors. At around two months after transplant, the alpha-beta T cells were reportedly derived from several hundred expanded clones that came from non-depleted graft cells. One year after transplant, T-cell counts and diversity came mostly from newly produced T cells.

This clonotype was seen ten or more times. What it binds is not known. The germline CDR1 and CDR2 sequences are LNHNV and YYDKDF (reference sequence). The CDR3 is 17 residues long. The germline V and J ends were trimmed by 5 bases and 3 bases, with 22 bases remaining between them. A TCRbeta library incorporating unique molecular identifiers was prepared. MiXCR, applied by TCRdb to the PCR reads, yields one record per CDR3 protein. Found here are a few hundred thousand distinct CDR3 sequences, about a tenth of them singletons; the top ten hold about 30%. This chain joins TRBV15 and TRBJ2-5; D is unresolved. This sample comprised PBMCs, obtained before TCRalphabeta/CD19-depleted stem cell transplant. The receptor was isolated from a child younger than two with acute myeloid leukemia, due to receive a stem cell transplant. As DNA, the CDR3 is TGTGCCACCAGCCTCGGAAGGGCCCTAACCCACAAAGAGACCCAGTACTTC. Translating it yields CATSLGRALTHKETQYF. Full variable domain (rest looked up from reference TRBV15 and TRBJ2-5): DAMVIQNPRYQVTQFGKPVTLSCSQTLNHNVMYWYQQKSSQAPKLLFHYYDKDFNNEADTPDNFQSRRPNTSFCFLDIRSPGLGDTAMYLCATSLGRALTHKETQYFGPGTRLLVL.